This T cell receptor beta chain was captured in a study of PD-1 blockade in classical Hodgkin lymphoma. Study results and limitations: Complete responders had baseline diversity similar to newly diagnosed patients.

Germline values: CDR1 SGHRS, CDR2 YFSETQ. The CDR3 contains 14 residues. With V trimmed by 6 bases and J by 2 bases, 7 bases remained unmatched. This clone turned up a few times. Its target is not known. Clones were sequenced by immunoSEQ multiplex PCR, and TCRdb holds only the in-frame ones, with some missing. The profile covers around 90,000 clones, with about 77% appearing a single time and less than 10% taken by the ten largest. This sample's time point: cycle 4 day 1 (C4D1), after less than seven weeks of nivolumab. Every patient had relapsed following autologous stem cell transplantation, and cohorts differed in brentuximab vedotin exposure.

This specimen consisted of peripheral blood mononuclear cells (PBMCs), obtained before the fourth cycle of nivolumab. The chain has TRBV5-1 and TRBJ2-7, with 8 nucleotides matching TRBD1. This sequence was found in a human donor with classical Hodgkin lymphoma. The CDR3 sequence is CASKKGQETYEQYF. In nucleotides, the CDR3 is TGCGCCAGCAAAAAGGGACAGGAGACCTACGAGCAGTACTTC.